These T cell receptor beta chains were read from a single sample in a study of blood T cell repertoires in COVID-19. The table came from immunoSEQ multiplex PCR; TCRdb's copy has only in-frame clones and leaves some out. The table includes over 200,000 clones, roughly four fifths detected once. The specimen sequenced was PBMCs or T cells enriched from blood (not recorded which). These TCRs come from a man in his 60s who had recovered from COVID-19. Each CDR3 is given with its conserved first and last residue. The D gene is left open where the match is weak. For some rows the clone size is stated as once, few or many, or as a class when expanded; others skip it.

clone size: NA; J gene: TRBJ1-2; D gene: NA; V gene: TRBV12-3/TRBV12-4; CDR3 protein: CASSPGQYGYTF; CDR3 DNA: TGTGCCAGCAGCCCCGGACAGTATGGCTACACCTTC
clone size: NA; J gene: TRBJ2-2; D gene: NA; V gene: TRBV11-2; CDR3 protein: CASSLFQGLNTGELFF; CDR3 DNA: TGTGCCAGCAGCTTATTCCAGGGTTTGAACACCGGGGAGCTGTTTTTT
clone size: NA; J gene: TRBJ2-1; D gene: NA; V gene: TRBV7-2; CDR3 protein: CATTQESSYNEQFF; CDR3 DNA: TGTGCCACCACACAGGAGAGCTCCTACAATGAGCAGTTCTTC
clone size: NA; J gene: TRBJ1-3; D gene: NA; V gene: TRBV15; CDR3 protein: CATSRGSGNTIYF; CDR3 DNA: TGTGCCACCAGCAGAGGGAGCGGAAACACCATATATTTT
clone size: NA; J gene: TRBJ1-5; D gene: NA; V gene: TRBV5-8; CDR3 protein: CASSWGGNSNQPQHF; CDR3 DNA: TGTGCCAGCAGTTGGGGAGGGAATAGCAATCAGCCCCAGCATTTT
clone size: once; J gene: TRBJ1-5; D gene: NA; V gene: TRBV6-5; CDR3 protein: CASRESYSNQPQHF; CDR3 DNA: TGTGCCAGCAGGGAGAGTTATAGCAATCAGCCCCAGCATTTT
clone size: NA; J gene: TRBJ2-5; D gene: TRBD2; V gene: TRBV5-1; CDR3 protein: CASSLTSGNQETQYF; CDR3 DNA: TGCGCCAGCAGCCTGACTAGCGGGAACCAAGAGACCCAGTACTTC
clone size: few; J gene: TRBJ1-1; D gene: NA; V gene: TRBV10-1; CDR3 protein: CASSRNRNTEAFF; CDR3 DNA: TGCGCCAGCAGCCGTAACAGGAACACTGAAGCTTTCTTT
clone size: NA; J gene: TRBJ2-3; D gene: NA; V gene: TRBV12-3/TRBV12-4; CDR3 protein: CASSYSETDTQYF; CDR3 DNA: TGTGCCAGCAGCTACAGTGAGACAGATACGCAGTATTTT
clone size: NA; J gene: TRBJ1-5; D gene: NA; V gene: TRBV21-1; CDR3 protein: CASSKDGDPVRDRCGWGNQPQHF; CDR3 DNA: TGTGCCAGCAGCAAAGACGGGGATCCGGTTAGGGACAGGTGTGGTTGGGGCAATCAGCCCCAGCATTTT
clone size: NA; J gene: TRBJ2-3; D gene: NA; V gene: TRBV18; CDR3 protein: CASSLTGLPTDTQYF; CDR3 DNA: TGTGCCAGCTCACTTACAGGGTTGCCCACAGATACGCAGTATTTT
clone size: NA; J gene: TRBJ2-1; D gene: NA; V gene: TRBV5-5; CDR3 protein: CASSAGQYNEQFF; CDR3 DNA: TGTGCCAGCAGCGCGGGACAGTACAATGAGCAGTTCTTC